The present TCR beta chain was sequenced within a study of STAT5B mutations in CD4+ large granular lymphocyte leukemia. The repertoire was sequenced with immunoSEQ multiplex PCR; TCRdb's copy has only in-frame clones and lacks some. The data contain 48,000 or so clones, 55% to 75% of them singletons. The study's findings and limits: Over 20% of private leukemic clonotypes occurred rarely in other patients' non-leukemic repertoires. TRBV06-family usage was enriched in top patient clones (8/27) versus controls (2/35).

V was trimmed by 8 bases and J by 1 base, leaving 11 bases between them. Per germline, CDR1 MNHNS and CDR2 SASEGT. The CDR3 loop spans 13 amino acids. This clone was found once. The antigen is undetermined. The sequenced material came from CD4+ T cells from blood buffy coats. The receptor's source is a human donor in good health. This sequence joins TRBV6-1 and TRBJ1-1; D perhaps matches TRBD1 (6 bases). For the CDR3, the DNA is TGTGCCAGCCACAGGGTTGCGAACACTGAAGCTTTCTTT. Encoded protein: CASHRVANTEAFF.